These 2 T cell receptor beta chains originate from one sample sequenced in a study of cytomegalovirus exposure and HLA in healthy donors. The PCR was carried out with 60 Vbeta primers and 13 Jbeta primers. The data were produced by immunoSEQ multiplex PCR, yet TCRdb's version contains in-frame clones alone and is incomplete. There are some 91,000 clones in the sample; approximately 86% occur only once, and around a tenth lies in the top ten. Sequenced sample: PBMCs. Receptors were obtained from a man aged 25 to 40 in good health and CMV-seropositive.

The DNA for the CDR3 is TGTGCCAGCAGTAACAGGGGACGGGCGGACCTCTATGGCTACACCTTC. This gives the protein CASSNRGRADLYGYTF. This chain links TRBV2 with TRBJ1-2, with 7 nucleotides matching TRBD1. CDR1 is SNHLY, CDR2 FYNNEI, per germline. Trimming at V came to 5 bases and at J to 4 bases, leaving 13 bases not matched to a gene. The CDR3 consists of 16 residues.

The chain uses TRBV6-6 and TRBJ2-1; D is unclear. Germline CDR1 MNHNY, CDR2 SVGAGI (reference sequence). CDR3 length: 13 amino acids. V gave up 0 bases and J gave up 10 bases, with 10 bases separating them. The CDR3 protein is CASSYSIEVEQFF. The CDR3 nucleotides are TGTGCCAGCAGTTACTCGATCGAGGTCGAGCAGTTCTTC.